These 32 T cell receptor beta chains were all obtained from the same sample, sequenced in a study of cytomegalovirus exposure and HLA in healthy donors (dated by TCRdb to 2015 to 2018). Preparation of the library involved the immunoSEQ multiplex PCR assay. For the multiplex PCR, a mixture combining 60 forward primers for TCR Vbeta segments and 13 reverse primers for TCR Jbeta segments was used. The table comes from immuneACCESS by way of TCRdb, which keeps in-frame sequences with V and J called. Part of the clones is missing from these tables; in studies checked, under half for an unresolved V gene and the rest for unknown reasons. The table for this sample lists some 120,000 clones; about 81% of them were counted only once. More than 1.5% of the sample goes to the ten largest clones. Material for sequencing was PBMCs. These receptors were taken from a man between 40 and 49 years old in good health and CMV-seronegative.

V is TRBV6-5 and J is TRBJ2-7; the D is unclear. Germline lookup yields CDR1 MNHEY and CDR2 SVGAGI. CDR3 length: 12 residues. The germline V and J ends were trimmed by 6 bases and 4 bases, with 10 bases remaining between them. CDR3 coding DNA: TGTGCCAGCAGAAAAAACTGGTACGAGCAGTACTTC. Encoded protein: CASRKNWYEQYF.

The chain has TRBV29-1 and TRBJ2-7; D not resolved. The CDR3 has 14 residues. With 1 base removed from V and 4 bases from J, the gap between germline ends came to 14 bases. The germline V gene has CDR1 SQVTM and CDR2 ANQGSEA. The CDR3: CSVEGPGALYEQYF. CDR3 nucleotide sequence: TGCAGCGTTGAAGGGCCGGGTGCCCTTTACGAGCAGTACTTC.

J is TRBJ1-5 and V is TRBV11-2; TRBD1 matches 9 bases. Per germline, CDR1 SGHAT and CDR2 FQNNGV. This CDR3 contains 15 residues. The trim removed 2 bases at V and 7 bases at J, leaving 6 bases unmatched. The CDR3 reads CASSLTGGFGQPQHF. The CDR3 DNA reads as TGTGCCAGCAGCTTAACAGGGGGCTTTGGACAGCCCCAGCATTTT.

The rearrangement links TRBV11-3 to TRBJ2-1; D possibly corresponds to TRBD1 (5 bases). Germline lookup yields CDR1 SGHNT and CDR2 YENEEA. This CDR3 spans 13 amino acids. V dropped 2 bases and J dropped 7 bases, with 9 bases sitting between them. Written as DNA, the CDR3 is TGTGCCAGCAGCTTAAGGGGAACGAATGAGCAGTTCTTC. This codes for CASSLRGTNEQFF.

For this clone: One end of the junction does not line up with germline, which may come from a read error. This chain uses TRBV6-5 with TRBJ2-4; D not resolved. The CDR3 covers 11 residues. Germline V gene sequence: CDR1 MNHEY, CDR2 SVGAGI. The CDR3 loop is CASMAKNSQYF. The CDR3 coding sequence is TGTGCCAGCATGGCCAAAAACAGTCAGTACTTC.

The chain couples TRBV19 to TRBJ1-2; 10 bases match TRBD1. CDR3 size: 17 residues. The germline V gene has CDR1 LNHDA and CDR2 SQIVND (reference sequence). Unmatched junction bases numbered 10, after V lost 5 bases and J lost 1 base. CDR3 coding DNA: TGTGCCAGTAGTGAGAACTCCGGGACAGGGGTTAACTATGGCTACACCTTC. As protein: CASSENSGTGVNYGYTF.

The chain joins TRBV10-1 to TRBJ2-7; possibly TRBD2 for D (6 bases). The germline gives CDR1 WNHNN, CDR2 SYGVQD (reference sequence). Trimming pared 2 bases from V and 7 bases from J, leaving 12 bases between. The CDR3 is 13 amino acids. CDR3 loop: CASSEGLLTEQYF. As DNA, the CDR3 is TGCGCCAGCAGTGAGGGACTACTCACAGAGCAGTACTTC.

The V and J genes are TRBV5-1 and TRBJ2-7; D is possibly TRBD1 (6 bases). This CDR3 is built from 13 residues. Deletions cut 2 bases from V and 2 bases from J, with 8 bases between. Germline CDR1 SGHRS, CDR2 YFSETQ. CDR3 sequence: CASSFDRTYEQYF. CDR3 nucleotide sequence: TGCGCCAGCAGCTTCGACAGGACCTACGAGCAGTACTTC. The full variable domain, rest sourced from reference TRBV5-1 and TRBJ2-7, is KAGVTQTPRYLIKTRGQQVTLSCSPISGHRSVSWYQQTPGQGLQFLFEYFSETQRNKGNFPGRFSGRQFSNSRSEMNVSTLELGDSALYLCASSFDRTYEQYFGPGTRLTVT.

This rearrangement joins TRBV19 to TRBJ1-2; D unclear. Germline V gene data show CDR1 as LNHDA and CDR2 as SQIVND (reference sequence). The V end was cut by 4 bases, the J end by 6 bases, with 18 bases between. The CDR3 contains 15 residues. The CDR3 spells CASSNPSVSPHGYTF. The CDR3 nucleotides are TGTGCCAGTAGTAACCCCTCCGTGAGTCCCCATGGCTACACCTTC.

The V gene is TRBV16, the J gene TRBJ1-2; weak D call: TRBD1 (5 bases). V was clipped by 2 bases and J by 2 bases, with 12 bases between them. The length of the CDR3 is 15 residues. Germline assignment: CDR1 KGHSY and CDR2 FQNENV. CDR3 loop: CASSQMAQGNYGYTF. In nucleotides, the CDR3 is TGTGCCAGCAGCCAAATGGCCCAGGGAAACTATGGCTACACCTTC.

J is TRBJ1-5 and V is TRBV28, with 10 bases fitting TRBD1. The germline V gene encodes CDR1 MDHEN and CDR2 SYDVKM. V lost 6 bases and J lost 5; bases outside the gene matches: 7. CDR3 size: 15 residues. The CDR3, as DNA: TGTGCCAGCAGAACCTCCGGACAGGGGGATCAGCCCCAGCATTTT. Translated, it gives CASRTSGQGDQPQHF.

The gene calls are TRBV4-3 and TRBJ2-5; 10 positions match TRBD2. CDR3 length equals 17 residues. Germline lookup yields CDR1 LGHNA and CDR2 YSLEER. The V gene end was trimmed by 4 bases and the J gene end by 5 bases; junction bases not matched to a gene: 13. The CDR3 here is CASSLNLAGGLGETQYF. CDR3 nucleotide sequence: TGCGCCAGCAGCCTAAATTTAGCGGGGGGCCTCGGGGAGACCCAGTACTTC.

In nucleotides, the CDR3 is TGTGCCAGCAGCGCGGGACTAGCGGGGATGGAGACCCAGTACTTC. This translates into CASSAGLAGMETQYF. This chain connects TRBV7-9 to TRBJ2-5; 13 bases map to TRBD2. The CDR3 contains 15 residues. Germline V gene sequence: CDR1 SEHNR, CDR2 FQNEAQ (reference sequence). V lost 5 bases and J lost 5; bases outside the gene matches: 5.

This chain connects TRBV4-2 to TRBJ2-2, with D perhaps TRBD2 (5 bases). This CDR3 contains 17 residues. Trimming pared 0 bases from V and 1 base from J, leaving 12 bases between. Germline CDR1 LGHNA, CDR2 YNFKEQ. This chain's CDR3 is CASSQDLSGVNTGELFF. In DNA, the CDR3 is TGTGCCAGCAGCCAAGATCTTTCCGGGGTGAACACCGGGGAGCTGTTTTTT.

The gene calls are TRBV28 and TRBJ2-1; 8 nucleotides agree with TRBD1. Looked up from germline, CDR1 is MDHEN and CDR2 is SYDVKM. CDR3 length equals 18 residues. With 7 bases clipped from V and 8 bases from J, the junction kept 22 bases outside the gene matches. The CDR3 sequence: CASTQAGRGRLGKDEQFF. DNA of the CDR3: TGTGCCAGCACCCAAGCGGGCAGGGGGCGATTGGGTAAGGATGAGCAGTTCTTC.

The rearrangement uses TRBV13 and TRBJ2-2, with 9 bases aligning to TRBD1. Germline V gives CDR1 PRHDT, CDR2 FYEKMQ (reference sequence). V shed 5 bases and J 5 bases; nucleotides not matched to a gene: 9. The CDR3 totals 16 residues. CDR3 amino acids: CASSTRQGENTGELFF. CDR3 DNA sequence: TGTGCCAGCAGCACCCGACAGGGGGAGAATACCGGGGAGCTGTTTTTT.

This chain joins TRBV7-2 and TRBJ1-2, with D possibly TRBD1 on 6 matching bases. CDR1 and CDR2 (germline): SGHTA, FQGNSA. This CDR3 spans 14 amino acids. V dropped 5 bases and J dropped 4 bases, with 14 bases sitting between them. CDR3 in amino acids: CASSPRTVGYGYTF. DNA for the CDR3: TGTGCCAGCAGCCCGCGGACAGTTGGCTATGGCTACACCTTC.

The chain links TRBV9 to TRBJ1-3, with TRBD1 matching over 7 bases. This CDR3 has 17 amino acids. J lost 0 bases, V lost 4 bases, and 10 bases had no gene match. The germline V gene encodes CDR1 SGDLS and CDR2 YYNGEE. The CDR3 loop reads CASSRWDSTLSGNTIYF. The CDR3 DNA is TGTGCCAGCAGCAGGTGGGACAGCACCCTCTCTGGAAACACCATATATTTT.

J is TRBJ2-1 and V is TRBV19; TRBD2 aligns across 12 bases. The J segment lost 8 bases and the V segment lost 3 bases, leaving 5 bases of the junction unmatched. The germline gives CDR1 LNHDA, CDR2 SQIVND (reference sequence). The CDR3 totals 15 residues. CDR3 sequence (DNA): TGTGCCAGTAGTATGTTGACTAGCGGGAGCTATGAGCAGTTCTTC. Amino acid sequence: CASSMLTSGSYEQFF.

This chain connects TRBV28 to TRBJ1-2, with a possible D match to TRBD1 (5 bases). The CDR3 covers 12 residues. Trimming stripped 7 bases from V and 12 bases from J, with 18 bases between. Germline V gene sequence: CDR1 MDHEN, CDR2 SYDVKM. CDR3 in amino acids: CASNLQQGRDTF. The CDR3 bases are TGTGCCAGCAACCTTCAGCAGGGTCGAGACACCTTC.

The V gene is TRBV2, the J gene TRBJ2-6; maybe TRBD1 (7 bases). The CDR3 has 17 residues. The germline V gene has CDR1 SNHLY and CDR2 FYNNEI. The V end lost 5 bases, the J end lost 2 bases, and 16 bases lay between the germline ends. CDR3 protein: CASSQAGGQTGANVLTF. In DNA, the CDR3 is TGTGCCAGCAGTCAGGCAGGGGGGCAAACTGGGGCCAACGTCCTGACTTTC.

This chain connects TRBV11-1 to TRBJ2-1; TRBD2 might be the D (6 bases). V lost 1 base to trimming and J lost 4 bases, with 17 bases between them. Germline V gene sequence: CDR1 SGHAT, CDR2 FQDESV (reference sequence). CDR3 length: 17 amino acids. CDR3 DNA: TGTGCCAGCAGCTTAGAAGGTAGCGGATGGGGATACAATGAGCAGTTCTTC. Its translation: CASSLEGSGWGYNEQFF.

V is TRBV27 and J is TRBJ2-5, with 9 nucleotides matching TRBD2. The assigned J gene may be wrong: the sequence end matches TRBJ2-7 better. Germline CDR1 MNHEY, CDR2 SMNVEV (reference sequence). This CDR3 contains 17 residues. The CDR3 coding sequence is TGTGCCAGCAGTCCGACATGGACTAGCGTGGACTCCTACGAGCAGTACTTC. Encoded protein: CASSPTWTSVDSYEQYF.

The rearrangement links TRBV15 to TRBJ2-1; 9 bases are shared with TRBD1. Germline CDR1 reads LNHNV; CDR2 reads YYDKDF (reference sequence). The V gene end was trimmed by 9 bases and the J gene end by 4 bases; junction bases not matched to a gene: 10. The CDR3 covers 15 residues. The CDR3 DNA is TGTGCCACTAATCGGGGAGACAGGGGGTACAATGAGCAGTTCTTC. This sequence encodes CATNRGDRGYNEQFF. The entire variable domain, with the rest obtained from reference TRBV15 and TRBJ2-1, is as follows: DAMVIQNPRYQVTQFGKPVTLSCSQTLNHNVMYWYQQKSSQAPKLLFHYYDKDFNNEADTPDNFQSRRPNTSFCFLDIRSPGLGDTAMYLCATNRGDRGYNEQFFGPGTRLTVL.

The chain carries TRBV4-3 and TRBJ1-4; a possible D gene is TRBD1 (5 bases). The germline V gene encodes CDR1 LGHNA and CDR2 YSLEER. V gave up 1 base and J gave up 0 bases, with 9 bases separating them. The CDR3 runs to 16 residues. CDR3 nucleotide sequence: TGCGCCAGCAGCCAAGGACGCAGGGCAACTAATGAAAAACTGTTTTTT. It yields the protein CASSQGRRATNEKLFF.

The chain combines TRBV12-5 with TRBJ1-5, with 8 positions matching TRBD1. The CDR3 covers 14 residues. After removal of 6 bases from V and 1 base from J, the junction contained 2 bases not matched to a gene. CDR1 and CDR2 (germline): LGHNT, FRNRAP. As DNA, the CDR3 is TGTGCTAGTGGCCGGGACAGGAGCAATCAGCCCCAGCATTTT. Amino acids: CASGRDRSNQPQHF.

This chain links TRBV9 with TRBJ2-3; D may be TRBD1 (6 bases). The germline gives CDR1 SGDLS, CDR2 YYNGEE. The V end was cut by 4 bases, the J end by 3 bases, with 18 bases between. The CDR3 covers 16 residues. CDR3 sequence (DNA): TGTGCCAGCAGCTCGGGATACAGGGTCTTTACAGATACGCAGTATTTT. Amino acids: CASSSGYRVFTDTQYF.

V and J are TRBV5-6 and TRBJ2-2, with D possibly being TRBD2 (5 bases). The V gene's germline CDR1 is SGHDT and CDR2 YYEEEE. CDR3 length equals 16 residues. V lost 3 bases and J lost 1, with 13 bases in between. The CDR3 DNA reads TGTGCCAGCAGCTCCGTCCGGGGAATGAACACCGGGGAGCTGTTTTTT. This sequence encodes CASSSVRGMNTGELFF.

The chain has TRBV19 and TRBJ1-1, with 7 bases lining up with TRBD1. Trimming took 6 bases from V and 4 from J; bases not matched to a gene: 5. Per the germline V gene, CDR1 is LNHDA and CDR2 is SQIVND (reference sequence). The CDR3 is 13 amino acids. The CDR3 spells CASSTGVGTEAFF. The CDR3 coding sequence is TGTGCCAGTAGCACAGGGGTCGGCACTGAAGCTTTCTTT.

The CDR3 region is CASRRQGSNGELFF. The CDR3 DNA is TGTGCCAGCAGAAGACAGGGTTCGAACGGGGAGCTGTTTTTT. The rearrangement links TRBV6-5 to TRBJ2-2, with 7 bases matching TRBD1. Germline V gene lookup returns CDR1 MNHEY and CDR2 SVGAGI. The CDR3 is made up of 14 amino acids. V was pared by 6 bases and J by 7 bases, with 8 bases of the junction left unmatched.

The V and J genes are TRBV15 and TRBJ2-5, with 10 positions matching TRBD2. The junction had 5 bases not matched to a gene; V was cut back by 3 bases and J by 4 bases. The CDR3 spans 15 residues. Per the germline V gene, CDR1 is LNHNV and CDR2 is YYDKDF (reference sequence). Here the CDR3 reads CATSRRAGGTETQYF. For the CDR3, the DNA is TGTGCCACCAGCAGGAGAGCGGGGGGGACAGAGACCCAGTACTTC.

The rearrangement joins TRBV5-5 to TRBJ1-1, with unresolved D. The CDR3 loop spans 12 amino acids. V was shortened by 1 base and J by 4 bases, with 5 bases between the two germline ends. CDR1 and CDR2 (germline): SGHKS, YYEKEE (reference sequence). CDR3 sequence (DNA): TGTGCCAGCAGCTTGCCCCTCACTGAAGCTTTCTTT. Protein: CASSLPLTEAFF.